This T cell receptor beta chain emerged from a study of human T cells and chemical hapten exposure. Per germline, CDR1 MDHEN and CDR2 SYDVKM. V shed 6 bases, J shed 9 bases, and the junction held 8 bases outside the gene matches. This CDR3 region has 13 residues. Time point here: patch test 3, about 24 weeks after DPC sensitization. Documented treatment: therapeutic diphenylcyclopropenone sensitization with weekly scalp DPC. TCRdb re-analysed the RACE reads in MiXCR, keeping a single row per CDR3 protein. The repertoire holds approximately 86,000 distinct CDR3 sequences, with roughly a tenth as singletons. This clonotype showed up just a few times.

This chain connects TRBV28 to TRBJ2-1; TRBD2 matches 7 bases. This TCR came from a woman aged 25 to 39 with alopecia areata. Some clones in this sample may be carry-over from other donors' samples. The source material was whole blood, sampled in connection with sensitization to the hapten diphenylcyclopropenone (DPC). DNA for the CDR3: TGTGCCAGCAGAAAACCCAGGACTAGTGAGCAGTTCTTC. Encoded protein: CASRKPRTSEQFF.